These 4 T cell receptor beta chains were all obtained from the same sample, sequenced in a study of blood T cell repertoires in COVID-19. TCRdb keeps only in-frame clones here, not all; method: immunoSEQ multiplex PCR. The profile shows 400,000 to 500,000 clones, about 88% of them singletons. Sequenced input: PBMCs or T cells enriched from blood (not recorded which). These receptors were taken from a woman aged 18-29 years who had been exposed to COVID-19.

J is TRBJ2-1 and V is TRBV29-1, with D possibly matching TRBD1 (5 bases). CDR1 is SQVTM and CDR2 is ANQGSEA in the germline V gene. The CDR3 spans 16 residues. Trimming pared 1 base from V and 4 bases from J, leaving 17 bases between. CDR3 sequence: CSVEGPGAGGYNEQFF. The CDR3 region has the DNA TGCAGCGTTGAAGGGCCTGGGGCCGGCGGTTACAATGAGCAGTTCTTC.

This rearrangement joins TRBV7-9 to TRBJ1-2; D perhaps matches TRBD1 (6 bases). The CDR3 has 16 amino acids. Germline V gene data show CDR1 as SEHNR and CDR2 as FQNEAQ (reference sequence). Trimming left V 5 bases short and J 2 bases short, with 18 bases between. CDR3 sequence reads: CASSTYPGHSNYGYTF. The CDR3, as DNA: TGTGCCAGCAGCACCTATCCGGGACACTCAAACTATGGCTACACCTTC.

The chain uses TRBV11-1 and TRBJ2-1; 9 bases agree with TRBD1. V lost 6 bases, J lost 1 base, and 4 bases stayed unmatched. The CDR3 spans 15 residues. In germline, CDR1 is SGHAT, CDR2 FQDESV (reference sequence). CDR3 bases: TGTGCCAGCAGTTATGGACAGGGGTCCTACAATGAGCAGTTCTTC. Its translation: CASSYGQGSYNEQFF.

This clone was found once. V is TRBV19 and J is TRBJ1-1, with no clear D. Trimming took 5 bases from V and 2 from J, leaving 9 bases between them. Germline CDR1 and CDR2: LNHDA and SQIVND (reference sequence). The CDR3 consists of 13 residues. The CDR3 DNA reads TGTGCCAGTAGTGACACCAGCAACACTGAAGCTTTCTTT. Protein: CASSDTSNTEAFF.